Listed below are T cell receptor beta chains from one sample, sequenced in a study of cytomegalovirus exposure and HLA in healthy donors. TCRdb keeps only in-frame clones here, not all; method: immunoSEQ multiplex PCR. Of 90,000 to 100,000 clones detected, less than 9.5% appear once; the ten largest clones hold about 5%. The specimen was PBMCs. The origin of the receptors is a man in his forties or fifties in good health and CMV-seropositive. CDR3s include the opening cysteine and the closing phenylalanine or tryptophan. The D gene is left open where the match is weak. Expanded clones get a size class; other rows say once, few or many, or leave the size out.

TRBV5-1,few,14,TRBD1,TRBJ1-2,TGCGCCAGCAGCTTGTCAGGACAGGATATTGGCTACACCTTC,CASSLSGQDIGYTF
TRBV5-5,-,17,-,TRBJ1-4,TGTGCCAGCAGCTCCTCTAGCGGCCTTGCAACTAATGAAAAACTGTTTTTT,CASSSSSGLATNEKLFF
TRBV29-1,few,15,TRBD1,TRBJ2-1,TGCAGCGTTGTCCTATGGGACAGTACCTACAATGAGCAGTTCTTC,CSVVLWDSTYNEQFF
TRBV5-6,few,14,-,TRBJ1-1,TGTGCCAGCAGTGAAGGTGACAGGAACACTGAAGCTTTCTTT,CASSEGDRNTEAFF
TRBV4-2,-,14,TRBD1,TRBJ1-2,TGTGCCAGCAGCCAATCGACAGGGGACTATGGCTACACCTTC,CASSQSTGDYGYTF
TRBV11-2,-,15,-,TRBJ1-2,TGTGCCAGCAGCTTGGGCCGGCAGAGCTCCTATGGCTACCCCTTC,CASSLGRQSSYGYPF
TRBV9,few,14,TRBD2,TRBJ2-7,TGTGCCAGCAGCCCGGAGGGACTACTATACGAGCAGTACTTC,CASSPEGLLYEQYF
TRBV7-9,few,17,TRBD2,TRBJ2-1,TGTGCCAGCAGCCCCAGGACTAGCGGATTCTCCTACAATGAGCAGTTCTTC,CASSPRTSGFSYNEQFF
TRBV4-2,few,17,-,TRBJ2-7,TGTGCCAGCAGCCAAGATAGTTTCACTAGTGGCAGCTACGAGCAGTACTTC,CASSQDSFTSGSYEQYF
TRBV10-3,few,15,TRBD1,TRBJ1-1,TGTGCCATCCGGCCGGGACAGGGGATTAGTACTGAAGCTTTCTTT,CAIRPGQGISTEAFF
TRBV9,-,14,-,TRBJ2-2,TGTGCCAGCAGCCCCCGACACGGCACCGGGGAGCTGTTTTTT,CASSPRHGTGELFF
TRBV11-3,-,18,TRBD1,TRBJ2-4,TGTGCCAGCAGCAACCCTCAGGGGGCTCAGGTCGGAAGGAACATTCAGTACTTC,CASSNPQGAQVGRNIQYF
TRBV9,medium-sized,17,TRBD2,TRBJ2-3,TGTGCCAGCAGCGTAGAGCTCCTAGGGGCGGGAGTAGATACGCAGTATTTT,CASSVELLGAGVDTQYF
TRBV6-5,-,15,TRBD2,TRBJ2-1,TGTGCCAGCAGTAAACCGGGACTAGCCCACAATGAGCAGTTCTTC,CASSKPGLAHNEQFF
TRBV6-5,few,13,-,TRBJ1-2,TGTGCCAGCAGTTCCGGCAGGGCCTACGGCTACACCTTC,CASSSGRAYGYTF
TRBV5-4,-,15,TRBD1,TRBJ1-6,TGTGCCAGCAGCTTGGAGGGGACAGGGAATTCACCCCTCCACTTT,CASSLEGTGNSPLHF
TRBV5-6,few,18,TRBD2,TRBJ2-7,TGTGCCAGCAGCTCCCTATCTAAGCGGGAGTTTATCTCCTACGAGCAGTACTTC,CASSSLSKREFISYEQYF
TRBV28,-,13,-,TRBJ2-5,TGTGCCAGCAGTCAAACTACCGGGGAGACCCAGTACTTC,CASSQTTGETQYF
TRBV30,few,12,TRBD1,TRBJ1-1,TGTGCCTGGAGGGGACAGGGCACTGAAGCTTTCTTT,CAWRGQGTEAFF
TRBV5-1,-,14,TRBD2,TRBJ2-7,TGCGCCAGCAGCTTGACGGGAGGCTCCCTCGAGCAGTACTTC,CASSLTGGSLEQYF
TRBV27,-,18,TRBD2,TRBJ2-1,TGTGCCAGCAGCCGAGTATTCACTAGCGGTGTAAGCTACAATGAGCAGTTCTTC,CASSRVFTSGVSYNEQFF
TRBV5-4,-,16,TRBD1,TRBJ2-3,TGTGCCAGCAGCTTGACGAGGACAGGTAACACAGATACGCAGTATTTT,CASSLTRTGNTDTQYF
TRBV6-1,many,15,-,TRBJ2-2,TGTGCCAGCAGTGAATTAGCAGGGGATGCCGGGGAGCTGTTTTTT,CASSELAGDAGELFF
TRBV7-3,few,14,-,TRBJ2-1,TGTGCCAGCAGCTTATCCTCAGATAGCCGGGTGCAGTTCTTC,CASSLSSDSRVQFF
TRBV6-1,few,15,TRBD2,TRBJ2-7,TGTGCCAGCCTTAGCGGGAGCCTGCTTGGCTACGAGCAGTACTTC,CASLSGSLLGYEQYF
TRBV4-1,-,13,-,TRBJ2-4,TGCGCCAGCAGCCTAGACAGGTTGAACATTCAGTACTTC,CASSLDRLNIQYF
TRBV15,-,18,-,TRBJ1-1,TGTGCCACCAGCTCCCCAGGGAGGCCTGTGGGACTGAACACTGAAGCTTTCTTT,CATSSPGRPVGLNTEAFF
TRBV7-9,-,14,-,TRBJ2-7,TGTGCCAGCACCCCGTTAGACGGGTTCTACGAGCAGTACTTC,CASTPLDGFYEQYF
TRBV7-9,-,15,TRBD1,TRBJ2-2,TGTGCCAGCAGCTATGGGACAGGCAACACCGGGGAGCTGTTTTTT,CASSYGTGNTGELFF
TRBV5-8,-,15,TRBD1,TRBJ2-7,TGTGCCAGCAGCTTGCTCCTAGGGGGCGCCTACGAGCAGTACTTC,CASSLLLGGAYEQYF
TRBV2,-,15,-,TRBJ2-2,TGTGCCAGCAGTGAAAGATCGGGAGAAGACGGGGAGCTGTTTTTT,CASSERSGEDGELFF
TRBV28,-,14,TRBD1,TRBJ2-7,TGTGCCAGCGCCCCTGGGACAGGTTCCTACGAGCAGTACTTC,CASAPGTGSYEQYF
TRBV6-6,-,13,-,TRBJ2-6,TGTGCCAGCGCGAGCGCTGGGGCCAACGTCCTGACTTTC,CASASAGANVLTF
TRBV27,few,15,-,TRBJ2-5,TGTGCCAGCAGTTTATCCCGGCTAGCTTTAGAGACCCAGTACTTC,CASSLSRLALETQYF
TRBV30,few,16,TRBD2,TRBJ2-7,TGTGCCTGGAGTCGTCCAAGGCTAGCGGGAGGGTACGAGCAGTACTTC,CAWSRPRLAGGYEQYF
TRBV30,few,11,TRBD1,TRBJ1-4,TGTGCGTGGGACAGAGATGAAAAACTGTTTTTT,CAWDRDEKLFF
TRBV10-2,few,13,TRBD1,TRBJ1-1,TGCGCCAGCAGGGCCACAGGGGTCACTGAAGCTTTCTTT,CASRATGVTEAFF
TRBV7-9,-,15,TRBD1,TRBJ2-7,TGTGCCAGCAGCTTAACCACTGAGGGGGCGAGGGAGCAGTACTTC,CASSLTTEGAREQYF
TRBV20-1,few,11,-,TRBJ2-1,TGCAGTGCGCCCCAGGCAGCTGAGCAGTTCTTC,CSAPQAAEQFF
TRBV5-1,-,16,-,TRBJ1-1,TGCGCCAGCAGACACGACATCTTAATAGGGGACACTGAAGCTTTCTTT,CASRHDILIGDTEAFF
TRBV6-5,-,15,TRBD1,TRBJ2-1,TGTGCCAGTACATCCCCAGACAGGGGGCGTAATGAGCAGTTCTTC,CASTSPDRGRNEQFF
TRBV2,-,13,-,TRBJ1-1,TGTGCCAGCAGTAGGGAGGGCCGTACTGAAGCTTTCTTT,CASSREGRTEAFF
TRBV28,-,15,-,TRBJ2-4,TGTGCCAGCTTATCCGGGGGTGGGGGCAAAAACATTCAGTACTTC,CASLSGGGGKNIQYF
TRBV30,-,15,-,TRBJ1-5,TGTGCCTGGAGTGTAAAGGGACAAAGCAATCAGCCCCAGCATTTT,CAWSVKGQSNQPQHF
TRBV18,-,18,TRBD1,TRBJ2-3,TGTGCCAGCTCACCGGATGGGACAGGGGTCCCAATCACAGATACGCAGTATTTT,CASSPDGTGVPITDTQYF
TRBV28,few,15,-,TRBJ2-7,TGTGCCAGCAGGCCGGCGATCTCGGGCTCCTACGAGCAGTACTTC,CASRPAISGSYEQYF
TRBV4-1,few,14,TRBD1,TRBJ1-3,TGCGCCAGCAGCCCCTGGACAGGACGAAACACCATATATTTT,CASSPWTGRNTIYF
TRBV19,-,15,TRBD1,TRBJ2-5,TGTGCCAGTAGATCGAGGAGACAGGGCCACGAGACCCAGTACTTC,CASRSRRQGHETQYF
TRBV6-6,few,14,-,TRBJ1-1,TGTGCCAGCAGTTTCTCACTAAGGGGGACTGAAGCTTTCTTT,CASSFSLRGTEAFF